The clone carrying this T cell receptor beta chain was seen more than once but under ten times. The data originate from a study of shared clonotypes between healthy human individuals. The CDR3 is made up of 12 amino acids. Looked up from germline, CDR1 is SGHRS and CDR2 is YFSETQ. Between the trimmed V and J ends, which lost 1 base and 2 bases, there was a span of 3 bases. Original processing methods: Filtering differed since immunoSEQ provided only junctions, with no quality scores. The assay was immunoSEQ multiplex PCR, and TCRdb's table has in-frame clones only and misses some. V, J and clone size are taken as reported in that table, and D and trimming were inferred from the DNA itself. The sample lists roughly 2,500,000 clones; over 85% were seen once.

V is TRBV5-1 and J is TRBJ1-2; D gene unclear. The clonotype originates from a man between 18 and 29 years old in good health. Some clones in this sample may be carry-over from other donors' samples. The source material was naive CD4+ T cells from PBMCs. Noted subset: CD45RA+ positively selected. CDR3 sequence reads: CASSLRNYGYTF. Written as DNA, the CDR3 is TGCGCCAGCAGCTTGAGAAACTATGGCTACACCTTC. Looking up the rest from reference TRBV5-1 and TRBJ1-2 gives the full variable domain: KAGVTQTPRYLIKTRGQQVTLSCSPISGHRSVSWYQQTPGQGLQFLFEYFSETQRNKGNFPGRFSGRQFSNSRSEMNVSTLELGDSALYLCASSLRNYGYTFGSGTRLTVV.